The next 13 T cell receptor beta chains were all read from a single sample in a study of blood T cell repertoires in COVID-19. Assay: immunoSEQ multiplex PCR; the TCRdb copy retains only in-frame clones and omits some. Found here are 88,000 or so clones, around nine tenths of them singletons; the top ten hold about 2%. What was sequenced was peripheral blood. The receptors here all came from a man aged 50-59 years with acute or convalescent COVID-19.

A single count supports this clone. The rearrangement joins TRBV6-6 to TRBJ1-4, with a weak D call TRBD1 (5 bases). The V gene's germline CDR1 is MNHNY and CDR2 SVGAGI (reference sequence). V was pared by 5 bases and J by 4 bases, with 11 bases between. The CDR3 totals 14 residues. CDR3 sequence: CASSQDNLNEKLFF. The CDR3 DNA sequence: TGTGCCAGCAGTCAGGACAACCTTAATGAAAAACTGTTTTTT.

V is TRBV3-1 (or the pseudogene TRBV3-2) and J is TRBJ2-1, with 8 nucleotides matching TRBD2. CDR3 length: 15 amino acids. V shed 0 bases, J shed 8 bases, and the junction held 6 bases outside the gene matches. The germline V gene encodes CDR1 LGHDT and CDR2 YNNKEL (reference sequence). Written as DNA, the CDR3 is TGTGCCAGCAGCCAAGAGGGGGGTAGCGGGGATGAGCAGTTCTTC. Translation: CASSQEGGSGDEQFF.

In DNA form, the CDR3 reads TGTGCCAGCAGCCAAGGGACAGAAAAACTGTTTTTT. This sequence encodes CASSQGTEKLFF. The chain couples TRBV27 to TRBJ1-4; tentatively, D is TRBD1 (6 bases). The CDR3 length is 12 residues. Germline CDR1 MNHEY, CDR2 SMNVEV (reference sequence). V was shortened by 6 bases and J by 8 bases, with 10 bases between the two germline ends.

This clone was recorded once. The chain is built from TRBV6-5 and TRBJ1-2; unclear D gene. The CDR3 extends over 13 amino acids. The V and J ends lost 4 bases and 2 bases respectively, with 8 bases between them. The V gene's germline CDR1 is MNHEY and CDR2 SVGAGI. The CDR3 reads CASSSGLNYGYTF. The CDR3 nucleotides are TGTGCCAGCAGTTCCGGTTTAAACTATGGCTACACCTTC.

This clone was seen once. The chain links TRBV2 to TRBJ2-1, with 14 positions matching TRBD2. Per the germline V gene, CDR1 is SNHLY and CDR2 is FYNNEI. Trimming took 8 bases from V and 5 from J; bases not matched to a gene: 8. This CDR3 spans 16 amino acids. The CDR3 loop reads CASSTSGRVGHNEQFF. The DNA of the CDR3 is TGTGCCAGCTCGACTAGCGGGAGGGTAGGCCACAATGAGCAGTTCTTC. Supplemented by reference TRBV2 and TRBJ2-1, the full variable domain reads EPEVTQTPSHQVTQMGQEVILRCVPISNHLYFYWYRQILGQKVEFLVSFYNNEISEKSEIFDDQFSVERPDGSNFTLKIRSTKLEDSAMYFCASSTSGRVGHNEQFFGPGTRLTVL.

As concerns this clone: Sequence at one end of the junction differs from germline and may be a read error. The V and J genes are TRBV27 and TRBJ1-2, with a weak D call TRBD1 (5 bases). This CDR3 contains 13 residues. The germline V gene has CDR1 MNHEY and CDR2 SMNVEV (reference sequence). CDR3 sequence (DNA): TGTGCCAGCAGTCTATCGGGACTCAATGGCTACACCTTC. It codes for CASSLSGLNGYTF.

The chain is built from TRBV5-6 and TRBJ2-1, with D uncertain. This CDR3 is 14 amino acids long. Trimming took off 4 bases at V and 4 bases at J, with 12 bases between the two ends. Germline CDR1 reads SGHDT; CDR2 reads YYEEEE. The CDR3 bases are TGTGCCAGCAGCACCGCCCAGTTTTACAATGAGCAGTTCTTC. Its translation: CASSTAQFYNEQFF.

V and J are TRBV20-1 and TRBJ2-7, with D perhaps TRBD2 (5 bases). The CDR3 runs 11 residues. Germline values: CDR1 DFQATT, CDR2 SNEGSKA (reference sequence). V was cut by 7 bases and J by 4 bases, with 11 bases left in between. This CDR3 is CSGTREYEQYF. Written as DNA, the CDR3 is TGCAGTGGTACTAGGGAATACGAGCAGTACTTC.

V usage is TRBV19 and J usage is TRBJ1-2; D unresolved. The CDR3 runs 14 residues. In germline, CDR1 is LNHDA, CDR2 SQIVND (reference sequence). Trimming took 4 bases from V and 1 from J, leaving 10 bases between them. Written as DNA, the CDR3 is TGTGCCAGTAGTACAAGACGGGGTAACTATGGCTACACCTTC. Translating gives CASSTRRGNYGYTF.

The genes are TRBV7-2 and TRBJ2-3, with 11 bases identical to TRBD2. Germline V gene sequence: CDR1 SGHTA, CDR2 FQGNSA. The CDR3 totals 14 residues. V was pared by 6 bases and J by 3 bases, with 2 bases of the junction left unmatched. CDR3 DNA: TGTGCCAGCAGAGTAGCGGGGGGGACAGATACGCAGTATTTT. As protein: CASRVAGGTDTQYF.

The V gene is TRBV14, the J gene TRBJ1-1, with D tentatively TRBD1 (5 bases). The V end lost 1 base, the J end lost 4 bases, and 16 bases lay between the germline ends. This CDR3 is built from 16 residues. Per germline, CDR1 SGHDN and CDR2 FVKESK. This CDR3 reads CASSQVPRVGSTEAFF. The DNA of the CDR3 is TGTGCCAGCAGCCAAGTGCCCAGGGTAGGCAGCACTGAAGCTTTCTTT.

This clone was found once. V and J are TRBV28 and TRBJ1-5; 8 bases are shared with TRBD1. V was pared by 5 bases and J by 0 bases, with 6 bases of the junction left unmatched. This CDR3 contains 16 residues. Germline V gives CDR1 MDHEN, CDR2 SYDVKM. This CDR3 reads CASSRTGRNSNQPQHF. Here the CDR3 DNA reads TGTGCCAGCAGTCGGACAGGGCGAAATAGCAATCAGCCCCAGCATTTT.

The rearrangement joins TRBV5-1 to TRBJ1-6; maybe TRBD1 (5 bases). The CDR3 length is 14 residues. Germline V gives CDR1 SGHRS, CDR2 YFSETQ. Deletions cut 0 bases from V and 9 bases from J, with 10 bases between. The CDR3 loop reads CASSLEIRVSPLHF. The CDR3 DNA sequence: TGCGCCAGCAGCTTGGAAATCAGGGTTTCACCCCTCCACTTT.